This TCR beta chain was identified during a study of CD8 T cells in ankylosing spondylitis. Whole-study results and caveats: There were earlier reports of some motif variants in reactive arthritis synovial fluid and blood. The clones that were linked to disease were reported to be significantly enriched in matched synovial fluid samples from ankylosing spondylitis patients. A TCR beta motif of about eight highly homologous variants seemed to mark ankylosing spondylitis blood.

TCRdb reprocessed the 5' RACE reads with MiXCR, giving one entry per CDR3 protein. The sample records approximately 340,000 distinct CDR3 sequences, about 14% being singletons. Germline loops: CDR1 LNHNV, CDR2 YYDKDF (reference sequence). CDR3 size: 13 residues. Trimming removed 0 bases from V and 8 bases from J, with 7 bases in between. A word on this clonotype: No antigen is known for it.

The chain recombines TRBV15 with TRBJ1-4; D call uncertain. The sequence was obtained from a male donor with ankylosing spondylitis or in good health (not recorded which). Input material: blood, either unsorted or a sorted T cell fraction (not recorded which). CDR3 DNA: TGTGCCACCAGCAGAGATGGAGGGGAAAAACTGTTTTTT. Amino acid sequence: CATSRDGGEKLFF.